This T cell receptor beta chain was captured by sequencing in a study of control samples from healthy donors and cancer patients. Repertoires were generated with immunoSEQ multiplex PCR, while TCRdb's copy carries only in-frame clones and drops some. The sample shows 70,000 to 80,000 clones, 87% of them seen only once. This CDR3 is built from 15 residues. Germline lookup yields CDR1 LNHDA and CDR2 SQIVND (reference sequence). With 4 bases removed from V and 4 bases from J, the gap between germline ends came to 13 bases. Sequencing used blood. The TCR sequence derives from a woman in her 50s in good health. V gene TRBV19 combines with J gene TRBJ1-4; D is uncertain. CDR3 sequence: CASSRREAFNEKLFF. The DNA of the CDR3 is TGTGCCAGTAGTAGACGGGAGGCCTTTAATGAAAAACTGTTTTTT.